These T cell receptor beta chains were read from a single sample in a study of T cell repertoires in aging, cancer and after chemotherapy. Each CDR3 protein is one row after TCRdb ran MiXCR on the multiplex PCR reads. The data show nearly 2,500 distinct CDR3 sequences, less than 25% seen once. Sequencing used blood. Receptors were obtained from a human donor with a solid tumor. Both conserved end residues are part of each CDR3. A D gene is named only where the DNA matches it firmly. Size tells how often a clone was seen (once, few, many) or the class of an expanded clone, and some rows leave it out.

V gene: TRBV6-1; clone size: .; J gene: TRBJ1-3; D gene: .; CDR3 length: 16; CDR3 protein: CASSAGTPRSGNTIYF; CDR3 DNA: TGTGCCAGCAGCGCTGGGACACCCCGCTCTGGAAACACCATATATTTT
V gene: TRBV12-3/TRBV12-4; clone size: few; J gene: TRBJ1-5; D gene: TRBD1; CDR3 length: 13; CDR3 protein: CASSPTGGQPQHF; CDR3 DNA: TGTGCCAGCAGCCCGACAGGGGGTCAGCCCCAGCATTTT
V gene: TRBV5-4; clone size: .; J gene: TRBJ1-2; D gene: .; CDR3 length: 16; CDR3 protein: CASSQGRMAVDYGYTF; CDR3 DNA: TGTGCCAGCAGCCAAGGGAGGATGGCCGTAGACTATGGCTACACCTTC
V gene: TRBV12-3/TRBV12-4; clone size: few; J gene: TRBJ2-1; D gene: .; CDR3 length: 12; CDR3 protein: CASSRQYNEQFF; CDR3 DNA: TGTGCCAGCAGCCGGCAATACAATGAGCAGTTCTTC
V gene: TRBV10-3; clone size: .; J gene: TRBJ1-4; D gene: .; CDR3 length: 13; CDR3 protein: CAIKGETNEKLFF; CDR3 DNA: TGTGCCATCAAGGGGGAAACTAATGAAAAACTGTTTTTT
V gene: TRBV12-3/TRBV12-4; clone size: .; J gene: TRBJ2-1; D gene: TRBD2; CDR3 length: 16; CDR3 protein: CASSRGGLAGENEQFF; CDR3 DNA: TGTGCCAGCAGCCGAGGGGGACTAGCGGGTGAAAATGAGCAGTTCTTC
V gene: TRBV5-4; clone size: .; J gene: TRBJ2-3; D gene: .; CDR3 length: 14; CDR3 protein: CASSFDSWPDTQYF; CDR3 DNA: TGTGCCAGCAGCTTTGACAGCTGGCCAGATACGCAGTATTTT
V gene: TRBV12-3/TRBV12-4; clone size: .; J gene: TRBJ1-5; D gene: .; CDR3 length: 13; CDR3 protein: CASSLGEDQPQHF; CDR3 DNA: TGTGCCAGCAGTTTAGGGGAGGATCAGCCCCAGCATTTT
V gene: TRBV5-6; clone size: .; J gene: TRBJ1-4; D gene: .; CDR3 length: 15; CDR3 protein: CASSVWARANEKLFF; CDR3 DNA: TGTGCCAGCAGCGTTTGGGCCCGGGCTAATGAAAAACTGTTTTTT
V gene: TRBV5-1; clone size: .; J gene: TRBJ2-3; D gene: .; CDR3 length: 14; CDR3 protein: CASSPGTSPDTQYF; CDR3 DNA: TGCGCCAGCAGCCCTGGGACATCGCCAGATACGCAGTATTTT
V gene: TRBV5-1; clone size: .; J gene: TRBJ2-5; D gene: .; CDR3 length: 13; CDR3 protein: CASSLTGKETQYF; CDR3 DNA: TGCGCCAGCAGCTTGACGGGGAAAGAGACCCAGTACTTC
V gene: TRBV6-1; clone size: .; J gene: TRBJ2-7; D gene: TRBD1; CDR3 length: 12; CDR3 protein: CATGQVAYEQYF; CDR3 DNA: TGTGCCACCGGACAGGTGGCCTACGAGCAGTACTTC
V gene: TRBV30; clone size: large; J gene: TRBJ1-5; D gene: .; CDR3 length: 14; CDR3 protein: CAWSVPPSNQPQHF; CDR3 DNA: TGTGCCTGGAGTGTACCTCCCAGCAATCAGCCCCAGCATTTT
V gene: TRBV6-5; clone size: .; J gene: TRBJ2-1; D gene: TRBD1; CDR3 length: 13; CDR3 protein: CASKTGATNEQFF; CDR3 DNA: TGTGCCAGCAAAACAGGGGCCACTAATGAGCAGTTCTTC
V gene: TRBV12-3/TRBV12-4; clone size: .; J gene: TRBJ2-1; D gene: TRBD2; CDR3 length: 15; CDR3 protein: CASSASGGVRNKQFF; CDR3 DNA: TGTGCCAGCAGTGCTAGCGGGGGGGTACGCAATAAGCAGTTCTTC
V gene: TRBV6-1; clone size: medium-sized; J gene: TRBJ2-7; D gene: TRBD2; CDR3 length: 15; CDR3 protein: CASPETAGGSYEQYF; CDR3 DNA: TGTGCCAGCCCCGAAACAGCGGGAGGGTCCTACGAGCAGTACTTC
V gene: TRBV25-1; clone size: few; J gene: TRBJ1-2; D gene: TRBD1; CDR3 length: 14; CDR3 protein: CASSGRDRAYGYTF; CDR3 DNA: TGTGCCAGCAGTGGGAGAGACAGGGCCTATGGCTACACCTTC
V gene: TRBV20-1; clone size: .; J gene: TRBJ2-1; D gene: TRBD2; CDR3 length: 16; CDR3 protein: CSARDSGLAGDNEQFF; CDR3 DNA: TGCAGTGCTAGAGATTCGGGACTAGCGGGAGACAATGAGCAGTTCTTC
V gene: TRBV10-3; clone size: .; J gene: TRBJ2-3; D gene: .; CDR3 length: 15; CDR3 protein: CAISDRTTSTDTQYF; CDR3 DNA: TGTGCCATCAGTGATAGGACAACTAGCACAGATACGCAGTATTTT
V gene: TRBV6-1; clone size: few; J gene: TRBJ2-1; D gene: TRBD2; CDR3 length: 13; CDR3 protein: CASSPGRVNEQFF; CDR3 DNA: TGTGCCAGCAGCCCCGGGAGGGTGAATGAGCAGTTCTTC
V gene: TRBV20-1; clone size: .; J gene: TRBJ2-5; D gene: TRBD1; CDR3 length: 15; CDR3 protein: CSARFTGTGGKTQYF; CDR3 DNA: TGCAGTGCTCGCTTTACCGGGACAGGGGGGAAGACCCAGTACTTC
V gene: TRBV11-2; clone size: .; J gene: TRBJ2-1; D gene: .; CDR3 length: 14; CDR3 protein: CASSLRGTSNEQFF; CDR3 DNA: TGTGCCAGCAGCTTACGCGGGACCAGCAATGAGCAGTTCTTC
V gene: TRBV7-9; clone size: .; J gene: TRBJ1-1; D gene: .; CDR3 length: 13; CDR3 protein: CASSLGRNTEAFF; CDR3 DNA: TGTGCCAGCAGCTTAGGGCGGAACACTGAAGCTTTCTTT
V gene: TRBV27; clone size: .; J gene: TRBJ1-6; D gene: .; CDR3 length: 14; CDR3 protein: CASSWRGANSPLHF; CDR3 DNA: TGTGCCAGCAGTTGGCGGGGGGCTAATTCACCCCTCCACTTT
V gene: TRBV7-2; clone size: large; J gene: TRBJ2-1; D gene: .; CDR3 length: 14; CDR3 protein: CASSLVLGPGEQFF; CDR3 DNA: TGTGCCAGCAGCTTAGTACTAGGGCCTGGTGAGCAGTTCTTC
V gene: TRBV6-1; clone size: .; J gene: TRBJ1-5; D gene: TRBD1; CDR3 length: 16; CDR3 protein: CASSEGTGYSNQPQHF; CDR3 DNA: TGTGCCAGCAGTGAAGGGACAGGGTATAGCAATCAGCCCCAGCATTTT
V gene: TRBV20-1; clone size: .; J gene: TRBJ2-3; D gene: .; CDR3 length: 16; CDR3 protein: CSAKAGTFQSLRPQYF; CDR3 DNA: TGCAGTGCTAAGGCCGGGACATTTCAAAGTTTGCGGCCCCAGTATTTT
V gene: TRBV4-2; clone size: .; J gene: TRBJ2-1; D gene: TRBD2; CDR3 length: 15; CDR3 protein: CASSRTSGAYNEQFF; CDR3 DNA: TGCGCCAGCAGCAGGACTAGCGGGGCCTACAATGAGCAGTTCTTC
V gene: TRBV19; clone size: few; J gene: TRBJ1-3; D gene: .; CDR3 length: 13; CDR3 protein: CASSWGSGNTIYF; CDR3 DNA: TGTGCCAGTAGCTGGGGTAGTGGAAACACCATATATTTT
V gene: TRBV19; clone size: few; J gene: TRBJ1-1; D gene: .; CDR3 length: 14; CDR3 protein: CASSWTARNTEAFF; CDR3 DNA: TGTGCCAGTAGTTGGACAGCGAGGAACACTGAAGCTTTCTTT
V gene: TRBV12-3/TRBV12-4; clone size: .; J gene: TRBJ1-3; D gene: .; CDR3 length: 13; CDR3 protein: CASSQVSGNTIYF; CDR3 DNA: TGTGCCAGCAGTCAGGTCTCTGGAAACACCATATATTTT
V gene: TRBV27; clone size: .; J gene: TRBJ2-1; D gene: TRBD2; CDR3 length: 14; CDR3 protein: CASSPSLAGDEQFF; CDR3 DNA: TGTGCCAGCAGTCCAAGCCTAGCGGGCGATGAGCAGTTCTTC
V gene: TRBV7-9; clone size: .; J gene: TRBJ2-3; D gene: .; CDR3 length: 13; CDR3 protein: CASSQPGVDTQYF; CDR3 DNA: TGTGCCAGCAGCCAACCAGGGGTCGATACGCAGTATTTT
V gene: TRBV6-4; clone size: .; J gene: TRBJ2-3; D gene: .; CDR3 length: 15; CDR3 protein: CASSASSDPTDTQYF; CDR3 DNA: TGTGCCAGCAGTGCCTCTAGCGATCCCACAGATACGCAGTATTTT
V gene: TRBV29-1; clone size: medium-sized; J gene: TRBJ2-2; D gene: TRBD1; CDR3 length: 14; CDR3 protein: CSVEENRGTGELFF; CDR3 DNA: TGCAGCGTTGAAGAAAACAGGGGGACCGGGGAGCTGTTTTTT
V gene: TRBV12-3/TRBV12-4; clone size: few; J gene: TRBJ2-1; D gene: TRBD2; CDR3 length: 16; CDR3 protein: CASSSGTSGVYNEQFF; CDR3 DNA: TGTGCCAGCAGTTCAGGGACTAGCGGGGTCTACAATGAGCAGTTCTTC
V gene: TRBV12-3/TRBV12-4; clone size: .; J gene: TRBJ2-7; D gene: .; CDR3 length: 13; CDR3 protein: CASTLRPSYEQYF; CDR3 DNA: TGTGCCAGCACCCTCAGGCCTTCCTACGAGCAGTACTTC
V gene: TRBV28; clone size: .; J gene: TRBJ2-2; D gene: .; CDR3 length: 15; CDR3 protein: CASSLRLGGTGELFF; CDR3 DNA: TGTGCCAGCAGTTTAAGGCTAGGCGGCACCGGGGAGCTGTTTTTT
V gene: TRBV13; clone size: .; J gene: TRBJ2-3; D gene: .; CDR3 length: 14; CDR3 protein: CASSLGDRTDTQYF; CDR3 DNA: TGTGCCAGCAGCTTAGGGGACCGAACAGATACGCAGTATTTT
V gene: TRBV12-3/TRBV12-4; clone size: .; J gene: TRBJ2-2; D gene: .; CDR3 length: 14; CDR3 protein: CASSIGGTTGELFF; CDR3 DNA: TGTGCCAGCAGCATCGGTGGGACCACCGGGGAGCTGTTTTTT
V gene: TRBV20-1; clone size: .; J gene: TRBJ2-7; D gene: TRBD2; CDR3 length: 16; CDR3 protein: CSARRLGLGVDYEQYF; CDR3 DNA: TGCAGTGCTAGACGCCTGGGACTAGGGGTTGACTACGAGCAGTACTTC
V gene: TRBV6-6; clone size: few; J gene: TRBJ1-1; D gene: TRBD1; CDR3 length: 14; CDR3 protein: CASSYPTDRDEAFF; CDR3 DNA: TGTGCCAGCAGTTATCCGACGGACAGGGATGAAGCTTTCTTT
V gene: TRBV7-3; clone size: .; J gene: TRBJ1-6; D gene: TRBD1; CDR3 length: 14; CDR3 protein: CASSSQGYNSPLHF; CDR3 DNA: TGTGCCAGCAGTTCACAGGGGTACAATTCACCCCTCCACTTT
V gene: TRBV6-5; clone size: large; J gene: TRBJ2-1; D gene: .; CDR3 length: 11; CDR3 protein: CASLWYNEQFF; CDR3 DNA: TGTGCCAGCCTCTGGTACAATGAGCAGTTCTTC
V gene: TRBV20-1; clone size: few; J gene: TRBJ1-1; D gene: TRBD1; CDR3 length: 11; CDR3 protein: CSANRGTEAFF; CDR3 DNA: TGCAGTGCTAACAGGGGGACTGAAGCTTTCTTT
V gene: TRBV7-9; clone size: large; J gene: TRBJ1-5; D gene: .; CDR3 length: 13; CDR3 protein: CASRGGDHQPQHF; CDR3 DNA: TGTGCCAGCAGGGGGGGAGATCATCAGCCCCAGCATTTT
V gene: TRBV12-3/TRBV12-4; clone size: few; J gene: TRBJ1-1; D gene: .; CDR3 length: 15; CDR3 protein: CASSFIGAVNTEAFF; CDR3 DNA: TGTGCCAGCAGTTTCATTGGGGCGGTGAACACTGAAGCTTTCTTT
V gene: TRBV7-3; clone size: .; J gene: TRBJ1-1; D gene: .; CDR3 length: 15; CDR3 protein: CASSHQSWGGTEAFF; CDR3 DNA: TGTGCCAGCAGCCACCAGAGTTGGGGGGGGACTGAAGCTTTCTTT
V gene: TRBV5-4; clone size: few; J gene: TRBJ2-7; D gene: TRBD1; CDR3 length: 15; CDR3 protein: CASSLTGQGANEQYF; CDR3 DNA: TGTGCCAGCAGCTTGACGGGACAGGGGGCAAACGAGCAGTACTTC
V gene: TRBV7-9; clone size: .; J gene: TRBJ1-3; D gene: .; CDR3 length: 17; CDR3 protein: CASSSPPDRISGNTIYF; CDR3 DNA: TGTGCCAGCAGCTCCCCACCTGACAGAATCTCTGGAAACACCATATATTTT
V gene: TRBV6-2/TRBV6-3; clone size: few; J gene: TRBJ2-4; D gene: TRBD2; CDR3 length: 18; CDR3 protein: CATKVRGGGASRRHIQYF; CDR3 DNA: TGTGCCACCAAAGTACGGGGCGGGGGGGCTTCCCGAAGGCACATTCAGTACTTC
V gene: TRBV5-1; clone size: .; J gene: TRBJ1-4; D gene: .; CDR3 length: 19; CDR3 protein: CASSLEGRGLRPTNEKLFF; CDR3 DNA: TGCGCCAGCAGCTTGGAGGGTAGAGGGTTACGTCCAACTAATGAAAAACTGTTTTTT
V gene: TRBV7-2; clone size: few; J gene: TRBJ2-4; D gene: .; CDR3 length: 12; CDR3 protein: CASSHNENIQYF; CDR3 DNA: TGTGCCAGCAGCCATAACGAAAACATTCAGTACTTC
V gene: TRBV20-1; clone size: .; J gene: TRBJ2-1; D gene: .; CDR3 length: 14; CDR3 protein: CSAPDGWSYNEQFF; CDR3 DNA: TGCAGTGCCCCGGACGGATGGTCCTACAATGAGCAGTTCTTC
V gene: TRBV11-2; clone size: few; J gene: TRBJ2-3; D gene: TRBD2; CDR3 length: 21; CDR3 protein: CASSLVPPGLAGGWGTDTQYF; CDR3 DNA: TGTGCCAGCAGCTTAGTACCCCCGGGACTAGCGGGGGGGTGGGGCACAGATACGCAGTATTTT